This T cell receptor (beta chain) came from a study of beta chain features in type 1 diabetes listed by TCRdb under 2018. Notes on the research overall: No differences in mean age, gender distribution, total cell number or subset yield were found between patients and healthy donors. A total of roughly 100 million sorted cells were examined across all samples, and a strong correlation was observed between cell number per subset and RNA yield. In the study, TCRB repertoires of sorted circulating CD4+ T cell subsets from recently diagnosed type 1 diabetes patients were compared with those of matched healthy donors. Whereas all 30 or so donors provided naive and central memory subsets, regulatory and stem cell-like memory subsets were isolated from just 8 patients and roughly eight healthy donors. Overall study outcomes, separate from this receptor: Type 1 diabetes patients showed a moderate but significant shortening of TCRB CDR3 length in all four CD4+ subsets. PCR might favor shorter templates, but patient and control samples were amplified and corrected together, so any skew would affect both groups equally. At VDJ recombination sites, patients with type 1 diabetes made fewer insertions and deleted more nucleotides, a pattern implying thymic rearrangement abnormalities. Naive, central memory and regulatory TCRB repertoires appeared more similar among patients than among healthy donors. Sequencing cDNA rather than genomic DNA could over-represent highly expressing activated cells, although activation and CD3 levels did not differ between groups. Because the HLA sub-analyses included only small numbers of individuals, any influence of HLA type on TCRB rearrangement was left unresolved.

The High Capacity cDNA Reverse Transcription Kit was used to reverse transcribe all of the isolated RNA, meaning that expressed TCRB transcripts were what got sequenced. Deep immunoSEQ sequencing was performed on naive, central memory and regulatory T cell samples, with an average of roughly 3.3 million total reads per sample. Sorted cells were lysed in RLT buffer, and RNA was extracted using DNase-treated RNeasy Micro or Mini kits according to cell number. Each cell subset was processed separately to prevent cross-contamination, with patient and healthy donor samples processed together. TCRB sequences were amplified from cDNA with the immunoSEQ multiplex PCR, producing 87-bp fragments spanning the CDR3 region. Sequencing of the amplicons was done on the Illumina HiSeq platform. As for how the authors treated the data: PCR bias was computationally corrected using synthetic template baselines, reads within Hamming distance 2 were collapsed, and singletons that could not be merged were discarded. Reads were aligned to IMGT to assign V, D and J genes, CDR3 length, and insertions or deletions at six rearrangement sites. Clonotype counts were normalized to sorted cell number within each subset before computing true diversity and Gini coefficients with the tcR R package. The overlap coefficient, calculated on TCRB nucleotide sequences, was used to quantify repertoire sharing. Out-of-frame TCRB sequences from naive cells were analyzed as a proxy for the pre-selection repertoire. Entries here come from immuneACCESS through TCRdb and include only in-frame sequences with V and J called. Some clones fail to appear in such tables; in the studies checked, an unresolved V gene covers under half of the shortfall, and the cause of the remainder is unknown. The DNA gave D and trimming, while V, J and clone size come from that table. Recorded for this sample are 330,000 or so clones; around 13% of them occurred a single time. The leading ten clones occupy approximately 0.01% of the sample.

The table lists this clone with a few counts. There is no known antigen for this receptor. Per-base quality was not reported, and no clone a single base away is much larger than it. Each donor gave one peripheral blood draw, roughly 110 mL on average, collected into heparinised tubes. A BD FACSAria II and a panel including CD45RO, CCR7, CD25, CD127, CD95 and CD27 were used to sort naive, central memory, regulatory and stem cell-like memory CD4+ T cells. All sorted populations exceeded 98% purity. Right away, PBMCs were isolated by Lymphoprep density gradient centrifugation and were stained directly, with no culture step. Samples were stained and sorted in pairs, with one healthy donor and one patient per experiment, so that batch effects were minimized. The germline V gene provides CDR1 KGHSH and CDR2 LQKENI. The CDR3, from cysteine to phenylalanine, totals 13 residues. The only DNA kept is the CDR3, 39 bases in frame from the first base. V was cut back by 0 bases and J by 5 bases, leaving a gap of 7 bases between them.

The chain is assembled from TRBV18 and TRBJ1-2, with the D gene not clear enough to name. Material: naive CD4+ T cells from blood. The sample's cell subset or site label is to be understood as: true naive CD4+ T cells. This clonotype was sampled from a young woman with type 1 diabetes. The bases are TGTGCCAGCTCACCACCGGGAGAGTATGGCTACACCTTC. Its product reads: CASSPPGEYGYTF.